Listed below are T cell receptor beta chains from one sample, sequenced in a study of blood T cell repertoires in COVID-19. Clones were read by immunoSEQ multiplex PCR, and TCRdb kept only the in-frame ones, dropping some. The table lists approximately 120,000 clones, around 89% of them singletons. Sequencing input: peripheral blood. All receptors derive from a human donor with acute or convalescent COVID-19. The donor label of this sample is uncertain. Both conserved end residues are part of each CDR3. D genes are given only for firm matches. The size of a clone is reported for some rows only, either as once, few or many, or as a class for expanded clones.

CDR3	DNA	V	J	size	D
CATGTGDTEAFF	TGTGCCACCGGGACAGGGGACACTGAAGCTTTCTTT	TRBV10-3	TRBJ1-1	once	TRBD1
CASSVEAGNTIYF	TGTGCCAGCTCGGTAGAGGCTGGAAACACCATATATTTT	TRBV18	TRBJ1-3	-	-
CASSQSLAGYTQYF	TGTGCCAGCAGCCAATCACTAGCGGGGTATACGCAGTATTTT	TRBV3-1/TRBV3-2	TRBJ2-3	-	TRBD2
CASSLDPGTAYTGELFF	TGTGCCAGCAGCTTAGACCCGGGAACCGCCTACACCGGGGAGCTGTTTTTT	TRBV7-3	TRBJ2-2	-	-
CASSSKTGIGGYTF	TGTGCCAGCAGCTCGAAGACAGGGATCGGTGGCTACACCTTC	TRBV7-8	TRBJ1-2	-	TRBD1
CAISGTSGRAYNEQFF	TGTGCCATCAGTGGGACTAGCGGGAGAGCCTACAATGAGCAGTTCTTC	TRBV10-3	TRBJ2-1	once	TRBD2
CASSIRGSWGFDNSPLHF	TGTGCCAGCAGCATCAGGGGTTCCTGGGGATTCGATAATTCACCCCTCCACTTT	TRBV7-2	TRBJ1-6	-	-
CASSEGQGYNEQFF	TGTGCCAGCAGCGAGGGACAGGGATACAATGAGCAGTTCTTC	TRBV9	TRBJ2-1	-	TRBD1
CASSFTAGGIYEQYF	TGTGCCAGCAGTTTTACGGCGGGAGGGATCTACGAGCAGTACTTC	TRBV27	TRBJ2-7	-	TRBD2
CASLMLEWDRGAATYGYTF	TGTGCCAGCCTTATGCTTGAATGGGACAGGGGAGCCGCAACCTATGGCTACACCTTC	TRBV2	TRBJ1-2	-	TRBD1
CASSYDGGGYEQYF	TGTGCCAGCAGTTACGACGGGGGGGGATACGAGCAGTACTTC	TRBV6-2/TRBV6-3	TRBJ2-7	-	TRBD2
CASKQENTEAFF	TGTGCCAGCAAGCAGGAGAACACTGAAGCTTTCTTT	TRBV21-1	TRBJ1-1	-	-
CASSSPPGAGGTRYTEAFF	TGTGCCAGCAGCTCGCCACCGGGGGCAGGGGGCACCAGGTACACTGAAGCTTTCTTT	TRBV5-4	TRBJ1-1	-	TRBD1
CSVREGVAFF	TGCAGCGTCAGGGAGGGGGTAGCTTTCTTT	TRBV29-1	TRBJ1-1	-	-
CASSLGTSYRDTQYF	TGTGCCAGCAGCTTGGGGACTAGCTATCGAGATACGCAGTATTTT	TRBV11-2	TRBJ2-3	-	TRBD2
CASSSLPSGQPQHF	TGTGCCAGCAGTTCCCTCCCGTCGGGTCAGCCCCAGCATTTT	TRBV28	TRBJ1-5	few	-
CASSSHGDSNQPQHF	TGCGCCAGCAGCTCGCACGGTGATAGCAATCAGCCCCAGCATTTT	TRBV5-1	TRBJ1-5	-	-
CATRPSGENTEAFF	TGTGCCACCAGACCCTCAGGGGAAAACACTGAAGCTTTCTTT	TRBV10-3	TRBJ1-1	-	-
CAISSTGNYGYTF	TGTGCCATCAGTAGTACAGGGAACTATGGCTACACCTTC	TRBV10-3	TRBJ1-2	-	-
CASTTESGPYNEQFF	TGTGCCAGCACCACCGAAAGCGGACCTTACAATGAGCAGTTCTTC	TRBV6-5	TRBJ2-1	-	-
CASTVWDRGPEAFF	TGTGCCAGCACAGTTTGGGACAGGGGCCCCGAAGCTTTCTTT	TRBV28	TRBJ1-1	once	TRBD1
CASGLVSGYGYTF	TGTGCTAGTGGTTTGGTGTCGGGGTATGGCTACACCTTC	TRBV12-5	TRBJ1-2	few	-
CASSDWRQGFRQYF	TGTGCCAGCAGTGATTGGCGCCAGGGATTTCGGCAGTACTTC	TRBV2	TRBJ2-7	-	-
CASSATGGNQPQHF	TGTGCCAGCAGCGCGACAGGGGGGAATCAGCCCCAGCATTTT	TRBV7-9	TRBJ1-5	-	TRBD1
CASSQVFSRYNSPLHF	TGTGCCAGCAGCCAAGTTTTCTCCCGGTATAATTCACCCCTCCACTTT	TRBV4-2	TRBJ1-6	-	-
CASSVRLAGYNEQFF	TGTGCCAGCAGCGTCCGACTAGCGGGGTACAATGAGCAGTTCTTC	TRBV9	TRBJ2-1	-	TRBD2
CASSYKFRDREGYTF	TGTGCCAGCAGTTACAAATTCCGGGACAGGGAAGGCTACACCTTC	TRBV27	TRBJ1-2	-	TRBD1
CASSDSSWYYGYTF	TGTGCCAGCAGTGACTCGAGCTGGTACTATGGCTACACCTTC	TRBV2	TRBJ1-2	-	-
CASRGWTGTDTQYF	TGTGCCAGCAGGGGATGGACAGGGACAGATACGCAGTATTTT	TRBV27	TRBJ2-3	-	TRBD1
CASNREIGSYEQYF	TGCGCCAGCAATAGGGAGATCGGCTCCTACGAGCAGTACTTC	TRBV4-3	TRBJ2-7	few	-
CASSLPDSPEKLFF	TGTGCCAGCAGCTTGCCCGACAGTCCCGAAAAACTGTTTTTT	TRBV5-4	TRBJ1-4	-	-
CASSWDRSRSYTF	TGTGCCAGTAGTTGGGACAGGTCGCGGAGCTACACCTTC	TRBV19	TRBJ1-2	-	TRBD1
CASSQLQGGQETQYF	TGCGCCAGCAGCCAACTCCAGGGGGGACAAGAGACCCAGTACTTC	TRBV4-3	TRBJ2-5	-	-
CATAGSSYNEQFF	TGTGCTACCGCGGGCAGCTCCTACAATGAGCAGTTCTTC	TRBV19	TRBJ2-1	-	-
CASTPFLGTSGRSTDTQYF	TGTGCCAGCACCCCGTTCCTAGGGACTAGCGGGAGGTCCACAGATACGCAGTATTTT	TRBV28	TRBJ2-3	-	TRBD2
CASSRHQRLAGSTGDTQYF	TGTGCCAGCAGTAGACACCAAAGGCTAGCGGGCTCCACGGGGGATACGCAGTATTTT	TRBV2	TRBJ2-3	-	TRBD2
CASSMETDLNYGYTF	TGTGCCAGTAGTATGGAGACTGACCTTAACTATGGCTACACCTTC	TRBV19	TRBJ1-2	-	-
CASSFWALGAYEQYF	TGTGCCAGCAGCTTCTGGGCACTGGGAGCCTACGAGCAGTACTTC	TRBV5-6	TRBJ2-7	-	-
CATSDKTHNYGYTF	TGTGCCACCAGTGACAAGACTCATAACTATGGCTACACCTTC	TRBV24-1	TRBJ1-2	-	-